This T cell receptor beta chain is from a study of blood T cell repertoires in COVID-19. In the study overall: The origin of the acute and convalescent COVID-19 samples was the United States, Italy and Spain. T cells, B-cell-depleted T cells, or PBMCs provided the cDNA or gDNA that served as material.

The CDR3 loop spans 13 amino acids. The V end lost 4 bases, the J end lost 6 bases, and 10 bases lay between the germline ends. Germline V gene data show CDR1 as SGHNT and CDR2 as YYREEE (reference sequence). In the original analysis: Amplification from reference gene primers served as the basis for estimated nucleated cell counts. The method was immunoSEQ multiplex PCR; TCRdb's version includes in-frame clones alone and lacks a portion of them. The DNA was the basis for D and trimming; V, J and clone size are from that table. Among around 99,000 clones, approximately 87% were seen once, and the ten largest hold 18%.

This chain links TRBV5-4 with TRBJ2-2; perhaps TRBD2 as D (6 bases). The sequencing input was peripheral blood. This TCR derives from a woman aged 55-69 years with acute or convalescent COVID-19. The CDR3 is CASSTWGAGELFF. Here the CDR3 DNA reads TGTGCCAGCAGCACTTGGGGGGCCGGGGAGCTGTTTTTT.